This T cell receptor (beta chain) was sequenced for a study of beta chain features in type 1 diabetes. Study as a whole: All of the samples together had 107,917,701 sorted cells examined.

Expressed TCRB transcripts were sequenced because the isolated RNA had all been reverse transcribed beforehand. The repertoire was sequenced with immunoSEQ multiplex PCR; TCRdb's copy has only in-frame clones and lacks some. This table holds approximately 300,000 clones, roughly 11% found once. With 6 bases clipped from V and 3 bases from J, the junction kept 9 bases outside the gene matches. The CDR3 runs to 15 residues. Germline V gene data show CDR1 as SNHLY and CDR2 as FYNNEI. A sort by CD45RO/CCR7/CD25/CD127/CD95/CD27 yielded CD4+ naive, central memory, regulatory and stem cell-like memory cells.

The source of this sequence is a woman aged 30 to 39 in good health. This chain links TRBV2 with TRBJ2-3; 7 positions match TRBD2. The sequenced sample was naive CD4+ T cells from blood. CDR3 bases: TGTGCCAGCAGGCCCGCCGGGACTAAAACAGATACGCAGTATTTT. Translating gives CASRPAGTKTDTQYF.